Below, 25 T cell receptor beta chains from the same sample are listed, as sequenced in a study of cytomegalovirus exposure and HLA in healthy donors. The PCR made use of 60 Vbeta and 13 Jbeta primers. Profiled with immunoSEQ multiplex PCR; TCRdb holds only in-frame clones, not every one. The table lists more than 150,000 clones, 82% of them singletons. Material for sequencing was PBMCs. These receptors all come from a woman between 45 and 65 years old in good health and CMV-seropositive.

V gene TRBV5-6 combines with J gene TRBJ1-2; possible D gene TRBD1, 6 bases. The germline gives CDR1 SGHDT, CDR2 YYEEEE. The V gene lost 3 bases and the J gene lost 5 bases, with 11 bases spanning the gap. The CDR3 runs 13 residues. The CDR3 nucleotides are TGTGCCAGCAGCTCGGACAGTTATTATGGCTACACCTTC. Protein sequence: CASSSDSYYGYTF.

This chain joins TRBV5-1 and TRBJ2-3; weak D call: TRBD2 (6 bases). Trimming cost V 4 bases and J 2 bases, with 11 bases left between them. Germline-derived CDR1 and CDR2 are SGHRS and YFSETQ. CDR3 length equals 14 residues. This CDR3 reads CASSEPGLTDTQYF. The CDR3 DNA sequence: TGCGCCAGCAGCGAGCCGGGACTCACAGATACGCAGTATTTT.

This clone was seen just once. This sequence joins TRBV27 and TRBJ2-7; 8 bases map to TRBD1. From germline, CDR1 is MNHEY and CDR2 SMNVEV (reference sequence). V was pared by 5 bases and J by 2 bases, with 8 bases of the junction left unmatched. The CDR3 is 15 amino acids. The CDR3 nucleotides read TGTGCCAGCAGTCTTGGGACAGGTAGTCCCTACGAGCAGTACTTC. Translation gives CASSLGTGSPYEQYF.

This chain links TRBV7-3 with TRBJ2-2; D perhaps matches TRBD1 (7 bases). The V and J ends lost 5 bases and 5 bases respectively, with 18 bases between them. CDR1 and CDR2 (germline): SGHTA, FQGTGA. The CDR3 is 16 amino acids. The CDR3 nucleotides read TGTGCCAGCAGCCCAACTGGACAGGCGGGGACCGGGGAGCTGTTTTTT. It is translated as CASSPTGQAGTGELFF.

The chain employs TRBV9 and TRBJ1-2; 12 nucleotides match TRBD1. Trimming at V came to 2 bases and at J to 6 bases, leaving 5 bases not matched to a gene. Germline lookup yields CDR1 SGDLS and CDR2 YYNGEE. The CDR3 spans 15 residues. The CDR3 coding sequence is TGTGCCAGCAGCGTGGCCGGGACAGGGGGCCATGGCTACACCTTC. This translates into CASSVAGTGGHGYTF.

This clone came up a few times. For the CDR3, the DNA is TGTGCCAGCAGCTTAAGAAGGGAGGCAGGGGGAAACACCATATATTTT. This translates into CASSLRREAGGNTIYF. V gene TRBV7-9 combines with J gene TRBJ1-3, with a possible D match to TRBD1 (5 bases). The CDR3 is made up of 16 amino acids. The germline gives CDR1 SEHNR, CDR2 FQNEAQ (reference sequence). V lost 2 bases to trimming and J lost 4 bases, with 15 bases between them. The full variable domain, in which reference TRBV7-9 and TRBJ1-3 provide the parts outside the CDR3, is DTGVSQNPRHKITKRGQNVTFRCDPISEHNRLYWYRQTLGQGPEFLTYFQNEAQLEKSRLLSDRFSAERPKGSFSTLEIQRTEQGDSAMYLCASSLRREAGGNTIYFGEGSWLTVV.

The rearrangement uses TRBV7-8 and TRBJ2-7, with D uncertain. V lost 0 bases and J lost 7, with 7 bases in between. The length of the CDR3 is 12 residues. The germline CDR1 and CDR2 sequences are SGHVS and FQNEAQ. Here the CDR3 reads CASSLAHGEQYF. The CDR3 DNA sequence: TGTGCCAGCAGCTTAGCGCACGGTGAGCAGTACTTC.

A word on this clone: One junction end does not reproduce the germline sequence, and a read error may be involved. The gene calls are TRBV5-4 and TRBJ1-2; no definite D call. The CDR3 length is 12 residues. Looked up from germline, CDR1 is SGHNT and CDR2 is YYREEE (reference sequence). Here the CDR3 reads CASSLDNYGYAF. The CDR3 nucleotides are TGTGCCAGCAGCTTGGACAACTATGGCTACGCCTTC.

The chain links TRBV2 to TRBJ2-2; 10 nucleotides line up with TRBD2. CDR3 length: 14 residues. V lost 8 bases, J lost 7 bases, and 7 bases stayed unmatched. Germline CDR1 and CDR2: SNHLY and FYNNEI. The CDR3 is CASRAGGRGGELFF. The CDR3 bases are TGTGCCAGCCGAGCGGGGGGGCGGGGCGGGGAGCTGTTTTTT.

CDR3 in DNA: TGCAGCGTTAGAGGAAACACTGAAGCTTTCTTT. Translating gives CSVRGNTEAFF. The V and J genes are TRBV29-1 and TRBJ1-1, with D uncertain. Trimming took 5 bases from V and 2 from J, leaving 6 bases between them. There are 11 residues in the CDR3. Germline CDR1 reads SQVTM; CDR2 reads ANQGSEA.

V is TRBV30 and J is TRBJ2-2; 8 nucleotides line up with TRBD1. This CDR3 comprises 15 residues. Germline loops: CDR1 GTSNPN, CDR2 SVGIG (reference sequence). V shed 5 bases and J 1 base; nucleotides not matched to a gene: 6. CDR3 sequence (DNA): TGTGCCTGGGACAAAGGACAGGGGAACACCGGGGAGCTGTTTTTT. Amino acid sequence: CAWDKGQGNTGELFF.

In the case of this clone: At one of its ends the junction is not consistent with the germline gene, which may arise from a read error. The chain couples TRBV7-9 to TRBJ1-2, with 8 bases matching TRBD1. The CDR3 covers 12 residues. Germline V gene sequence: CDR1 SEHNR, CDR2 FQNEAQ (reference sequence). This chain's CDR3 is CASSVERGQETF. CDR3 bases: TGTGCCAGCAGCGTCGAAAGGGGACAGGAGACTTTC.

The chain uses TRBV7-2 and TRBJ2-3; a weak D match, TRBD2 (7 bases). CDR1 SGHTA and CDR2 FQGNSA come from the germline V gene. The CDR3 contains 15 residues. V dropped 0 bases and J dropped 7 bases, with 14 bases sitting between them. The CDR3: CASSLAGGPLNTQYF. The CDR3 nucleotides read TGTGCCAGCAGCTTAGCGGGGGGGCCTTTGAATACGCAGTATTTT. Filled out from reference TRBV7-2 and TRBJ2-3, the complete variable domain reads GAGVSQSPSNKVTEKGKDVELRCDPISGHTALYWYRQSLGQGLEFLIYFQGNSAPDKSGLPSDRFSAERTGGSVSTLTIQRTQQEDSAVYLCASSLAGGPLNTQYFGPGTRLTVL.

This rearrangement joins TRBV7-2 to TRBJ2-2; 7 nucleotides align to TRBD1. The V and J ends lost 5 bases and 1 base, in that order; junction bases with no gene match: 10. CDR3 length equals 17 residues. Germline CDR1 reads SGHTA; CDR2 reads FQGNSA. The CDR3 nucleotides read TGTGCCAGCAGCCGAGTGACAGGGACCATGAACACCGGGGAGCTGTTTTTT. Translated, it gives CASSRVTGTMNTGELFF. The full variable domain, in which reference TRBV7-2 and TRBJ2-2 provide the parts outside the CDR3, is GAGVSQSPSNKVTEKGKDVELRCDPISGHTALYWYRQSLGQGLEFLIYFQGNSAPDKSGLPSDRFSAERTGGSVSTLTIQRTQQEDSAVYLCASSRVTGTMNTGELFFGEGSRLTVL.

The rearrangement links TRBV5-4 to TRBJ1-2; 9 bases are shared with TRBD1. Germline V gives CDR1 SGHNT, CDR2 YYREEE (reference sequence). This CDR3 is built from 17 residues. V shed 2 bases, J shed 3 bases, and the junction held 11 bases outside the gene matches. This chain's CDR3 is CASSFRDRALPDYGYTF. CDR3 DNA sequence: TGTGCCAGCAGCTTCCGGGACAGGGCCCTCCCAGACTATGGCTACACCTTC. The whole variable domain, remainder taken from reference TRBV5-4 and TRBJ1-2, is ETGVTQSPTHLIKTRGQQVTLRCSSQSGHNTVSWYQQALGQGPQFIFQYYREEENGRGNFPPRFSGLQFPNYSSELNVNALELDDSALYLCASSFRDRALPDYGYTFGSGTRLTVV.

This clone was found once. The chain employs TRBV5-5 and TRBJ2-7; TRBD1 is a possible D gene (5 bases). V lost 2 bases and J lost 2, with 11 bases in between. Looked up from germline, CDR1 is SGHKS and CDR2 is YYEKEE (reference sequence). This CDR3 region has 14 residues. The DNA of the CDR3 is TGTGCCAGCAGCTTTGCCAGGGTGGCCTACGAGCAGTACTTC. Protein product: CASSFARVAYEQYF.

V is TRBV13 and J is TRBJ2-7; 11 nucleotides match TRBD1. The CDR3 extends over 13 amino acids. The germline gives CDR1 PRHDT, CDR2 FYEKMQ (reference sequence). J was trimmed by 6 bases and V by 4 bases; bases with no gene match: 2. In DNA form, the CDR3 reads TGTGCCAGCAGCTCTGGGACAGGGGGCGAGCAGTACTTC. Encoded protein: CASSSGTGGEQYF.

The chain recombines TRBV6-5 with TRBJ2-1, with TRBD2 matching over 7 bases. V gave up 6 bases and J gave up 10 bases; unmatched junction bases: 12. Germline CDR1 and CDR2: MNHEY and SVGAGI. The CDR3 has 14 amino acids. The CDR3 nucleotides are TGTGCCAGCAGACCCCCTAGACTAGCAGGGGAGCAGTTCTTC. Its protein is CASRPPRLAGEQFF.

J is TRBJ1-5 and V is TRBV21-1; the table's D call TRBD1 went unverified against the DNA. TRBV21-1 constitutes a pseudogene. The CDR3 covers 22 residues. CDR3 protein: CASSSRRDRALYPHYSNQPQHF. Written as DNA, the CDR3 is TGTGCCAGCAGCTCCAGGCGGGACAGGGCCCTTTATCCGCACTATAGCAATCAGCCCCAGCATTTT.

The chain has TRBV6-1 and TRBJ2-7, with D uncertain. In germline, CDR1 is MNHNS, CDR2 SASEGT. The germline V and J ends were trimmed by 5 bases and 2 bases, with 13 bases remaining between them. CDR3 length: 14 residues. This chain's CDR3 is CASSPGSTTYEQYF. CDR3 in DNA: TGTGCCAGCAGTCCCGGTTCCACGACCTACGAGCAGTACTTC.

The V gene is TRBV2, the J gene TRBJ2-1; TRBD2 matches at 9 bases. CDR1 is SNHLY, CDR2 FYNNEI, per germline. This CDR3 comprises 13 residues. J gave up 13 bases and V 8 bases, and 12 bases lay outside the gene matches. CDR3 DNA sequence: TGTGCCAGCGGTCGAGCGGGGGGAGGGGTACAGTTCTTC. The encoded protein is CASGRAGGGVQFF.

V usage is TRBV19 and J usage is TRBJ2-1; 11 nucleotides match TRBD2. The CDR3 loop spans 14 amino acids. Germline-derived CDR1 and CDR2 are LNHDA and SQIVND (reference sequence). This CDR3 reads CAVSSGGINNEQFF. The CDR3 DNA reads as TGTGCAGTATCTAGCGGGGGGATCAACAATGAGCAGTTCTTC. Full variable domain (outside the CDR3, taken from reference TRBV19 and TRBJ2-1): DGGITQSPKYLFRKEGQNVTLSCEQNLNHDAMYWYRQDPGQGLRLIYYSQIVNDFQKGDIAEGYSVSREKKESFPLTVTSAQKNPTAFYLCAVSSGGINNEQFFGPGTRLTVL.

The chain uses TRBV13 and TRBJ2-1; no clear D gene. The CDR3 is 16 residues long. V shed 5 bases and J shed 7 bases, with 21 bases lying between them. Germline lookup yields CDR1 PRHDT and CDR2 FYEKMQ (reference sequence). The CDR3 nucleotides read TGTGCCAGCAGCATCCCCGGCGACTCTACCAAGAATGAGCAGTTCTTC. Translated: CASSIPGDSTKNEQFF.

This clone was observed once. As DNA, the CDR3 is TGTGCCAGCAGTCGCTACAATGAGCAGTTCTTC. The encoded protein is CASSRYNEQFF. The V call is TRBV5-6, the J call TRBJ2-1; no clear D. Deletions cut 5 bases from V and 3 bases from J, with 3 bases between. There are 11 residues in the CDR3. Germline values: CDR1 SGHDT, CDR2 YYEEEE.

The chain joins TRBV15 to TRBJ1-5; D not resolved. V was clipped by 1 base and J by 7 bases, with 5 bases between them. The V gene's germline CDR1 is LNHNV and CDR2 YYDKDF (reference sequence). CDR3 length: 12 residues. CDR3 sequence: CATSRGEQPQHF. DNA of the CDR3: TGTGCCACCAGCAGAGGTGAGCAGCCCCAGCATTTT.